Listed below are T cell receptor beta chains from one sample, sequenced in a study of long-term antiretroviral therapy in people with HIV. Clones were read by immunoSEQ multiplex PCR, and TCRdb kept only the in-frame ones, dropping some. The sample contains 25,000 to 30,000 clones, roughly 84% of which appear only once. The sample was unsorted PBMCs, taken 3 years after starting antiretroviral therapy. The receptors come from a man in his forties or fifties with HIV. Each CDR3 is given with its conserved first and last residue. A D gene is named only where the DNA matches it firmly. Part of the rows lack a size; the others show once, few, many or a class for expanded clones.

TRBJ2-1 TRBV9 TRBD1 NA TGTGCCAGCAGCCAAGGGGGCGGTTTCAATGAGCAGTTCTTC CASSQGGGFNEQFF
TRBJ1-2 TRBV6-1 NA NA TGTGCCAGTGGGGTTCTGGCTAACTATGGCTACACCTTC CASGVLANYGYTF
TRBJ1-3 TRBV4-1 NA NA TGCGCCAGCAGCCAAGATAGGGACGGGACTCCCTCAGGGTGGGGAAACACCATATATTTT CASSQDRDGTPSGWGNTIYF
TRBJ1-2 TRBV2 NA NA TGTGCCAGCAGTGATCTGGATGGCTACACCTTC CASSDLDGYTF
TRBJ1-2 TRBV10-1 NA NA TGCGCCACCTCGCCGAACCAGGGTTGGGGCTACACCTTC CATSPNQGWGYTF
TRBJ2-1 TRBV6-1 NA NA TGTGCCAGCAGCACAAGTTCGAGCTCCTACAATGAGCAGTTCTTC CASSTSSSSYNEQFF
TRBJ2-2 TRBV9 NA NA TGTGCCAGCAGCGTATCCCCGAGGGGGACAACGAACACCGGGGAGCTGTTTTTT CASSVSPRGTTNTGELFF
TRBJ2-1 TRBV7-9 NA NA TGTGCCAGCAGCTTAGGACGGCTCTACAATGAGCAGTTCTTC CASSLGRLYNEQFF
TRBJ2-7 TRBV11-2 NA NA TGTGCCAGCAGCCACACGGGCCCTTCCTACGAGCAGTACTTC CASSHTGPSYEQYF
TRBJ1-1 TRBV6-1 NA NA TGTGCCAGCAGTGAAATAGGGAGGAACACTGAAGCTTTCTTT CASSEIGRNTEAFF
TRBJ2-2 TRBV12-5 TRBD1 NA TGTGCTAGTGGTTTGGCTCTGACAGGGGTTTTTCAAAACACCGGGGAGCTGTTTTTT CASGLALTGVFQNTGELFF
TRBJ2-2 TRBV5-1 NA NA TGCGCCAGCAGCTTGGGGGGGATCGGGGAGCTGTTTTTT CASSLGGIGELFF
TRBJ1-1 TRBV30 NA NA TGTGCCTGGAGTGTAAATACGATAAAAGCTTTCTTT CAWSVNTIKAFF
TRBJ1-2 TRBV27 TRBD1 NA TGTGCCAGCAGTCCCGCCGGGACAGGGGTTAACTATGGCTACACCTTC CASSPAGTGVNYGYTF
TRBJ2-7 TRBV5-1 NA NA TGCGCCAGCAGCTTGGTTGGCAGCCGAGGCGGTTACGAGCAGTACTTC CASSLVGSRGGYEQYF
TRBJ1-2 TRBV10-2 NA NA TGCGCCAGCAGACCTACGGGCTCCGATTATGGCTACACCTTC CASRPTGSDYGYTF
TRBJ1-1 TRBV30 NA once TGTGCCTGGAGCCCCCCCCGAGGCACCAGGGAGGTGAACACTGAAGCTTTCTTT CAWSPPRGTREVNTEAFF
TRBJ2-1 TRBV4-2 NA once TGTGCCAGCAGCCAAGTCAAGGGGGGCCCCTACAATGAGCAGTTCTTC CASSQVKGGPYNEQFF